Listed here are 13 T cell receptor beta chains from one sample, sequenced in a study of blood T cell repertoires in COVID-19. Method: immunoSEQ multiplex PCR; TCRdb's copy keeps in-frame clones and lacks some. The table includes around 240,000 clones, about 86% detected once. Sequencing input: peripheral blood. The receptors here all came from a woman aged 30 to 39 who had recovered from COVID-19.

The chain carries TRBV27 and TRBJ1-6; TRBD1 is a possible D gene (6 bases). The V gene lost 4 bases and the J gene lost 9 bases, with 10 bases spanning the gap. This CDR3 is built from 13 residues. The V gene's germline CDR1 is MNHEY and CDR2 SMNVEV (reference sequence). The CDR3 DNA reads TGTGCCAGCAGTTACAGGGTGTTTTCACCCCTCCACTTT. Translating gives CASSYRVFSPLHF.

The gene calls are TRBV5-1 and TRBJ2-3, with TRBD1 matching over 11 bases. The junction had 6 bases not matched to a gene; V was cut back by 7 bases and J by 5 bases. The germline CDR1 and CDR2 sequences are SGHRS and YFSETQ. The CDR3 runs 14 residues. In nucleotides, the CDR3 is TGCGCCAGCGCCTCCGGGACAGGGGGAGATACGCAGTATTTT. Encoded protein: CASASGTGGDTQYF.

This chain connects TRBV12-3 or TRBV12-4 to TRBJ1-3, with D possibly being TRBD1 (5 bases). The CDR3 spans 13 residues. The V gene lost 4 bases and the J gene lost 14 bases, with 18 bases spanning the gap. CDR3 coding DNA: TGTGCCAGCAGTTCAGGCAGGGTAATAGACGTATATTTT. It specifies CASSSGRVIDVYF.

The rearrangement joins TRBV9 to TRBJ2-3; 7 nucleotides line up with TRBD2. The CDR3 totals 15 residues. V shed 2 bases, J shed 3 bases, and the junction held 6 bases outside the gene matches. Germline CDR1 is SGDLS and CDR2 is YYNGEE. The CDR3 DNA follows: TGTGCCAGCAGCGTGACTAGCACCAAAACAGATACGCAGTATTTT. Encoded protein: CASSVTSTKTDTQYF.

The CDR3, as DNA: TGTGCCAGCAGCTCGGGACTAGGCTATGAGCAGTTCTTC. Protein sequence: CASSSGLGYEQFF. V usage is TRBV5-5 and J usage is TRBJ2-1, with 8 bases lining up with TRBD2. J was trimmed by 8 bases and V by 3 bases; bases with no gene match: 4. The CDR3 is made up of 13 amino acids. Germline-derived CDR1 and CDR2 are SGHKS and YYEKEE (reference sequence).

The chain has TRBV6-1 and TRBJ2-7; 10 positions match TRBD2. J lost 0 bases, V lost 4 bases, and 6 bases had no gene match. The CDR3 extends over 16 amino acids. The V gene's germline CDR1 is MNHNS and CDR2 SASEGT. The CDR3 coding sequence is TGTGCCAGCAGTGCAACTAGCGGGGACAGCTCCTACGAGCAGTACTTC. Amino acid sequence: CASSATSGDSSYEQYF.

The J gene is TRBJ2-1, the V gene TRBV9; the match to TRBD1 covers 8 bases. J gave up 0 bases and V 3 bases, and 8 bases lay outside the gene matches. The CDR3 runs to 17 residues. The germline gives CDR1 SGDLS, CDR2 YYNGEE. This CDR3 is CASSARRGPSSYNEQFF. CDR3 nucleotides: TGTGCCAGCAGCGCCCGCAGGGGGCCTAGCTCCTACAATGAGCAGTTCTTC.

J is TRBJ2-2 and V is TRBV7-3, with TRBD2 matching over 10 bases. The germline V gene encodes CDR1 SGHTA and CDR2 FQGTGA. Trimming cost V 2 bases and J 3 bases; bases outside gene matches: 6. CDR3 size: 17 residues. CDR3 sequence reads: CASSLPPGTSDTGELFF. The CDR3 nucleotides are TGTGCCAGCAGCTTACCCCCCGGGACTAGCGACACCGGGGAGCTGTTTTTT.

J is TRBJ1-3 and V is TRBV2; the match to TRBD1 covers 10 bases. From germline, CDR1 is SNHLY and CDR2 FYNNEI. The CDR3 is 16 amino acids. With 6 bases clipped from V and 0 bases from J, the junction kept 5 bases outside the gene matches. The CDR3 DNA sequence: TGTGCCAGCAGCCTGGACAGGGGGTTCTCTGGAAACACCATATATTTT. It codes for CASSLDRGFSGNTIYF.

V gene TRBV24-1 combines with J gene TRBJ2-7; D is perhaps TRBD1 (6 bases). The CDR3 consists of 16 residues. Between the trimmed V and J ends, which lost 5 bases and 7 bases, there was a span of 23 bases. Germline V gene sequence: CDR1 KGHDR, CDR2 SFDVKD. For the CDR3, the DNA is TGTGCCACCAGTGGTATCCGGGACATAGGAGCGCGGGAGCAGTACTTC. Its protein is CATSGIRDIGAREQYF.

This clone was picked up one time. The chain joins TRBV4-1 to TRBJ2-7, with no clear D. The V gene's germline CDR1 is MGHRA and CDR2 YSYEKL. The CDR3 contains 14 residues. V lost 0 bases to trimming and J lost 3 bases, with 9 bases between them. The CDR3 sequence is CASSQDVQIYEQYF. The CDR3, as DNA: TGCGCCAGCAGCCAAGACGTACAGATCTACGAGCAGTACTTC.

V is TRBV2 and J is TRBJ2-3; 14 bases fit TRBD2. CDR3 size: 15 residues. Losses at the gene ends were 7 bases for V and 7 bases for J; bases not matched to a gene: 7. Germline V gives CDR1 SNHLY, CDR2 FYNNEI. CDR3 nucleotides: TGTGCCAGCACGTTGGGACTAGCGGGGGTTTATACGCAGTATTTT. It specifies CASTLGLAGVYTQYF.

The V call is TRBV6-2 or TRBV6-3, the J call TRBJ1-5, with 10 bases matching TRBD1. Trimming took 4 bases from V and 5 from J; bases not matched to a gene: 8. The germline CDR1 and CDR2 sequences are MNHEY and SVGEGT. This CDR3 comprises 16 residues. CDR3 in amino acids: CASSSNDRGRDQPQHF. CDR3 nucleotides: TGTGCCAGCAGTTCCAACGACAGGGGGCGCGATCAGCCCCAGCATTTT.